The rows below give T cell receptor beta chains drawn from one sample of a study of shared clonotypes between healthy human individuals. TCRdb's table, derived via immunoSEQ multiplex PCR, lists solely in-frame clones and lacks some. The profile covers hundreds of thousands of clones, with approximately 97% appearing a single time and about 0.34% taken by the ten largest. The sample comprised memory CD8+ T cells sorted from blood. The receptors come from a man aged 25 to 45 in good health. Each CDR3 is given with its conserved first and last residue. The D gene is left open where the match is weak. Some rows have no size entry. The others give once, few or many, or a class for an expanded clone.

>.|.|TRBV7-9|TRBJ2-5
TGTGCCAGCAGCTTAGTGGGGTCGGGGGAGACCCAGTACTTC
CASSLVGSGETQYF
>.|TRBD1|TRBV7-2|TRBJ2-1
TGTGCCAGCAGCTTTTTTAGGCCGGGGACAGGGAATGAGCAGTTCTTC
CASSFFRPGTGNEQFF
>.|TRBD2|TRBV19|TRBJ2-1
TGTGCCAGTAGTATTTTGACCGGGAGGCTTAATGAGCAGTTCTTC
CASSILTGRLNEQFF
>.|.|TRBV18|TRBJ2-1
TGTGCCAGCTCACCAGTCTGGGGTAACTCCTACAATGAGCAGTTCTTC
CASSPVWGNSYNEQFF
>.|.|TRBV5-1|TRBJ1-5
TGCGCCAGCAGCTTGAGAGACAATAGCAATCAGCCCCAGCATTTT
CASSLRDNSNQPQHF
>.|.|TRBV6-1|TRBJ2-2
TGTGCCAGCACGGTGGCAGGGGCCAACACCGGGGAGCTGTTTTTT
CASTVAGANTGELFF
>once|.|TRBV30|TRBJ1-3
TGTGCCTGGAGGAGGGGGTCTGGAAACACCATATATTTT
CAWRRGSGNTIYF
>.|.|TRBV2|TRBJ2-7
TGTGCCAGCAGAAGGGGCACCTACGAGCAGTACTTC
CASRRGTYEQYF
>.|.|TRBV6-5|TRBJ1-5
TGTGCCAGCAGTACAGACTGGGGAAATCAGCCCCAGCATTTT
CASSTDWGNQPQHF
>.|.|TRBV5-6|TRBJ2-1
TGTGCCAGCAGCTTGGAACTGCGGGAAAAGTTCTTC
CASSLELREKFF
>once|.|TRBV11-2|TRBJ2-2
TGTGCCAGCAGCCGAAGGCGGCTGCGGACCTCGAACACCGGGGAGCTGTTTTTT
CASSRRRLRTSNTGELFF
>.|.|TRBV6-1|TRBJ2-3
TGTGCCAGCAGGCGGGTAGGGTCAGATACGCAGTATTTT
CASRRVGSDTQYF
>once|TRBD1|TRBV9|TRBJ2-3
TGTGCCAGCAGCGTAGGGACAGGGAGGTCGCAGTATTTT
CASSVGTGRSQYF
>.|.|TRBV6-5|TRBJ1-2
TGTGCCAGCACTTCGGGGGGAGGTGGCTACACCTTC
CASTSGGGGYTF
>few|.|TRBV9|TRBJ1-5
TGTGCCAGCAGCTCCAGAGCGGACTGGGGGGAGCCCCAGCATTTT
CASSSRADWGEPQHF
>.|TRBD2|TRBV9|TRBJ2-3
TGTGCCAGCAGCGTAGCCGGGACTAGCGGGAGGGGGACAGATACGCAGTATTTT
CASSVAGTSGRGTDTQYF
>.|.|TRBV7-9|TRBJ2-7
TGTGCCAGCAGCATAGCGGCGATATACGAGCAGTACTTC
CASSIAAIYEQYF
>.|TRBD2|TRBV7-9|TRBJ2-7
TGTGCCAGCAGCTTAAGCGGGAGAGAAGACGAGCAGTACTTC
CASSLSGREDEQYF
>.|.|TRBV7-2|TRBJ2-1
TGTGCCAGCAGCTGGAGCCTTTTGGGAGAGCAGTTCTTC
CASSWSLLGEQFF
>.|.|TRBV7-8|TRBJ1-2
TGTGCCAGCAGCTTAGAAAGGGGAAACTATGGCTACACCTTC
CASSLERGNYGYTF
>.|.|TRBV28|TRBJ1-3
TGTGCCAGCAGCACTCTACAGGGTCTGGACACCATATATTTT
CASSTLQGLDTIYF
>once|.|TRBV7-8|TRBJ2-7
TGTGCCAGCAGCTCCGGAGGGGAGCAGTACTTC
CASSSGGEQYF
>.|TRBD1|TRBV14|TRBJ1-2
TGTGCCAGCAGACGGACAGGGGGCTATGGCTACACCTTC
CASRRTGGYGYTF
>.|TRBD2|TRBV19|TRBJ2-5
TGTGCCAGTAGCCAGGGACTAGCTGAGGAGACCCAGTACTTC
CASSQGLAEETQYF
>.|TRBD1|TRBV5-1|TRBJ2-4
TGCGCCAGCAGCCAGACAGGGGAGGACATTCAGTACTTC
CASSQTGEDIQYF
>.|TRBD1|TRBV30|TRBJ1-5
TGTGCCTGGAGTCCCCCCGGGGACAGGGGGCTTTATAGCAATCAGCCCCAGCATTTT
CAWSPPGDRGLYSNQPQHF
>.|TRBD2|TRBV9|TRBJ2-3
TGTGCCAGCAGCGTAGGAGTAGCGGGGGAATTTAGCACAGATACGCAGTATTTT
CASSVGVAGEFSTDTQYF
>once|.|TRBV5-5|TRBJ2-7
TGTGCCAGCAGCTACCACAGAACCTACGAGCAGTACTTC
CASSYHRTYEQYF
>.|.|TRBV5-5|TRBJ1-6
TGTGCCAGCAGTCTTCACAGGGATTCACCCCTCCACTTT
CASSLHRDSPLHF
>.|TRBD2|TRBV29-1|TRBJ2-3
TGCAGCGTTGCGTGGACTAGCGGGAACGCAGATACGCAGTATTTT
CSVAWTSGNADTQYF
>.|TRBD2|TRBV11-2|TRBJ2-2
TGTGCCAGCAGCCTCGGGACTAGCGGGAGCGTCACCGGGGAGCTGTTTTTT
CASSLGTSGSVTGELFF
>.|.|TRBV6-5|TRBJ1-1
TGTGCCAGCAGGGGATACCGGGACAAAGCTTTCTTT
CASRGYRDKAFF
>.|TRBD2|TRBV9|TRBJ2-3
TGTGCCAGCAGCCTGGGGACTAGCCGCAGTGGAGATACGCAGTATTTT
CASSLGTSRSGDTQYF
>.|.|TRBV27|TRBJ2-1
TGTGCCAGCAGTCCACCGGGGGGCAGGGAGCAGTTCTTC
CASSPPGGREQFF
>.|.|TRBV7-2|TRBJ2-1
TGTGCCAGCAGCAATCCCGACCGAAGCGAGCAGTTCTTC
CASSNPDRSEQFF
>.|TRBD1|TRBV7-2|TRBJ2-1
TGTGCCAGCAGCTTAGGTCTCTACGTTCAGGGGGCGGGCAATGAGCAGTTCTTC
CASSLGLYVQGAGNEQFF
>.|.|TRBV5-1|TRBJ2-2
TGCGCCAGCAGCCTAGAAACGAACACCGGGGAGCTGTTTTTT
CASSLETNTGELFF
>.|.|TRBV7-6|TRBJ1-3
TGTGCCAGCAGCAACCGTCTAGGGGGTTCTGGAAACACCATATATTTT
CASSNRLGGSGNTIYF
>.|.|TRBV6-1|TRBJ2-7
TGTGCCAGCAGTGAGAGGGGCCCACCCTACGAGCAGTACTTC
CASSERGPPYEQYF
>.|TRBD1|TRBV7-9|TRBJ2-5
TGTGCCAGCAGCAGACACCGGGGACAGGGTGTGGGGGGAGAGACCCAGTACTTC
CASSRHRGQGVGGETQYF
>.|.|TRBV20-1|TRBJ1-2
TGCAGTGCTAGCACTAACTATGGCTACACCTTC
CSASTNYGYTF
>.|.|TRBV6-1|TRBJ2-7
TGTGCCAGCAGTGTAGGCCGAACCTACGAGCAGTACTTC
CASSVGRTYEQYF
>.|.|TRBV10-3|TRBJ1-1
TGTGCCATCAGTGAATTGCAGAAGAGCACTGAAGCTTTCTTT
CAISELQKSTEAFF
>.|TRBD1|TRBV4-2|TRBJ2-5
TGTGCCAGCAGCCAAGATGGACAGGGCCAAGAGACCCAGTACTTC
CASSQDGQGQETQYF
>.|TRBD2|TRBV5-1|TRBJ2-3
TGCGCCAGCAGCTTGGAGACTAGCGGGAGCCGGACAGATACGCAGTATTTT
CASSLETSGSRTDTQYF
>.|TRBD2|TRBV7-9|TRBJ2-1
TGTGCCAGCAGCTTAGTGACTAGCGGGAGCTCCTACAATGAGCAGTTCTTC
CASSLVTSGSSYNEQFF
>.|.|TRBV5-4|TRBJ2-5
TGTGCCAGCAGCCCGGGACAACAAGAGACCCAGTACTTC
CASSPGQQETQYF
>.|.|TRBV15|TRBJ1-5
TGTGCCACCAGCGCCGGCAGAGCCGAATATCAGCCCCAGCATTTT
CATSAGRAEYQPQHF
>.|.|TRBV19|TRBJ2-5
TGTGCCAGTAGTAGCCGGGAAGGAAAGGCCCAGTACTTC
CASSSREGKAQYF
>.|.|TRBV27|TRBJ2-1
TGTGCCAGCAGTTTTAAGGCTAGTGGGCACAATGAGCAGTTCTTC
CASSFKASGHNEQFF
>.|.|TRBV6-5|TRBJ2-7
TGTGCCAGCAGTTACTTAAGGGCGACCGCCTACGAGCAGTACTTC
CASSYLRATAYEQYF
>.|.|TRBV6-1|TRBJ1-6
TGTGCCAGCAGGGGTGGTTCACCCCTCCACTTT
CASRGGSPLHF
>.|.|TRBV4-2|TRBJ1-2
TGTGCCAGCAGCCAAGATCCAGGGTTGGGCGGCTACACCTTC
CASSQDPGLGGYTF
>.|TRBD1|TRBV7-9|TRBJ1-2
TGTGCCAGCAGCCCCGACAGGGGGCGAGGCTACACCTTC
CASSPDRGRGYTF
>.|.|TRBV6-4|TRBJ2-7
TGTGCCAGCAGTGACGGTAAGACAGAAAAGGGGCAGTACTTC
CASSDGKTEKGQYF